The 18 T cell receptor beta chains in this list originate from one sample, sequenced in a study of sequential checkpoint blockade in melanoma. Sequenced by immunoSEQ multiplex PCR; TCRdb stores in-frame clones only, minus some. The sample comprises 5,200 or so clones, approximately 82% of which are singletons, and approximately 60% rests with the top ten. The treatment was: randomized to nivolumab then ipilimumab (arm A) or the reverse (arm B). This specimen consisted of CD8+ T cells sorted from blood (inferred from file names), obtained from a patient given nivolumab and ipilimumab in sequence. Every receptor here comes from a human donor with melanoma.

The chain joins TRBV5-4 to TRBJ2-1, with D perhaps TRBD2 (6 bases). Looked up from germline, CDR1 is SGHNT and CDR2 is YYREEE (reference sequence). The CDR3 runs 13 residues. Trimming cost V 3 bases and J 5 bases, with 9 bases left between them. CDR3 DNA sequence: TGTGCCAGCAGCTCAACTAGCAACAATGAGCAGTTCTTC. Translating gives CASSSTSNNEQFF.

The CDR3 DNA reads as TGTGCCAGCAGCTGGGGGACAGGGGGGAACACTGAAGCTTTCTTT. Translating gives CASSWGTGGNTEAFF. V usage is TRBV7-2 and J usage is TRBJ1-1; 11 nucleotides agree with TRBD1. Germline V CDR1 and CDR2: SGHTA, FQGNSA. The CDR3 spans 15 residues. J gave up 1 base and V 4 bases, and 2 bases lay outside the gene matches.

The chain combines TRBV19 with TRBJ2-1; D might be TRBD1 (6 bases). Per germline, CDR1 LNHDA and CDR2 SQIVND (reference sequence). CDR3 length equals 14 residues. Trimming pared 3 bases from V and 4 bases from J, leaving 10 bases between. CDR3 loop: CASSMTGAYNEQFF. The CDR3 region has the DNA TGTGCCAGTAGTATGACAGGAGCTTACAATGAGCAGTTCTTC.

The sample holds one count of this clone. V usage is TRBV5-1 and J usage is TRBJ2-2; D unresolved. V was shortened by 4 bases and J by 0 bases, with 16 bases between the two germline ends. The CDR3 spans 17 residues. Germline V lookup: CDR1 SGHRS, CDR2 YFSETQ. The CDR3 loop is CASSPRILGSNTGELFF. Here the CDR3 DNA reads TGCGCCAGCAGCCCCCGAATACTCGGTTCGAACACCGGGGAGCTGTTTTTT.

CDR3 coding DNA: TGTGCCAGCAGTTCAAGGACAGGGGAGACCCAGTACTTC. Protein: CASSSRTGETQYF. This sequence joins TRBV27 and TRBJ2-5; TRBD1 matches 8 bases. The length of the CDR3 is 13 residues. V was pared by 4 bases and J by 5 bases, with 3 bases of the junction left unmatched. Germline CDR1 and CDR2: MNHEY and SMNVEV (reference sequence).

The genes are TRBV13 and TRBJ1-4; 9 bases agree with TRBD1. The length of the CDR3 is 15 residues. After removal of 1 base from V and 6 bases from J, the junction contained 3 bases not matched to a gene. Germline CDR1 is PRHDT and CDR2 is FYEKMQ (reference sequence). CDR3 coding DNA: TGTGCCAGCAGCTTAGCAAGGACAGGGGATGAAAAACTGTTTTTT. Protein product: CASSLARTGDEKLFF.

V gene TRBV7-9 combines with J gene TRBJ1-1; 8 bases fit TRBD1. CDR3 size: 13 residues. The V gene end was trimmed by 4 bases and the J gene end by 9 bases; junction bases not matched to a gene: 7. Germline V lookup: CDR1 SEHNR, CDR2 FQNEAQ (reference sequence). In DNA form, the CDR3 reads TGTGCCAGCAGCTACATGGACAGGGAGCAAGCTTTCTTT. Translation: CASSYMDREQAFF.

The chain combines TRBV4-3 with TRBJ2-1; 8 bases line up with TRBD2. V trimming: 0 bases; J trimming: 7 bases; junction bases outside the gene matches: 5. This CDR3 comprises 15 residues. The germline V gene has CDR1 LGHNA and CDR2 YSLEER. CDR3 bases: TGCGCCAGCAGCCAAGATACGGGACTAGAAAATGAGCAGTTCTTC. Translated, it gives CASSQDTGLENEQFF.

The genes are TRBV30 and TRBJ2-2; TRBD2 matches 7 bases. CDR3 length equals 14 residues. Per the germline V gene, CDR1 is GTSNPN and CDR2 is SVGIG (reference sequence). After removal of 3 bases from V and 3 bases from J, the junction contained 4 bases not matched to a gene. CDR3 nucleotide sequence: TGTGCCTGGAGCGGGGGGAGGGACACCGGGGAGCTGTTTTTT. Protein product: CAWSGGRDTGELFF.

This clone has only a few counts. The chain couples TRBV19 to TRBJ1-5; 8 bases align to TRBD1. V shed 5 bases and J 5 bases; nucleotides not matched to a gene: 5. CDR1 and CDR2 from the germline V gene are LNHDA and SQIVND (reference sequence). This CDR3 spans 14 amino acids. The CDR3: CASSPRGRDQPQHF. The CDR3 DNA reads TGTGCCAGTAGTCCCAGGGGGCGAGATCAGCCCCAGCATTTT. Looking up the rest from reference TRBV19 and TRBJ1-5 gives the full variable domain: DGGITQSPKYLFRKEGQNVTLSCEQNLNHDAMYWYRQDPGQGLRLIYYSQIVNDFQKGDIAEGYSVSREKKESFPLTVTSAQKNPTAFYLCASSPRGRDQPQHFGDGTRLSIL.

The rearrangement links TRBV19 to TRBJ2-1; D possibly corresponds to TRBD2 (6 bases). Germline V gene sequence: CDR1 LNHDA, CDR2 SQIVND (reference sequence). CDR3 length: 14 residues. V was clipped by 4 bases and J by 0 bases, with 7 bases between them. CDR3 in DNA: TGTGCCAGTAGTAGGGGGGACTCCTACAATGAGCAGTTCTTC. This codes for CASSRGDSYNEQFF. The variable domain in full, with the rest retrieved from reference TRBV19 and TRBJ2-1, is DGGITQSPKYLFRKEGQNVTLSCEQNLNHDAMYWYRQDPGQGLRLIYYSQIVNDFQKGDIAEGYSVSREKKESFPLTVTSAQKNPTAFYLCASSRGDSYNEQFFGPGTRLTVL.

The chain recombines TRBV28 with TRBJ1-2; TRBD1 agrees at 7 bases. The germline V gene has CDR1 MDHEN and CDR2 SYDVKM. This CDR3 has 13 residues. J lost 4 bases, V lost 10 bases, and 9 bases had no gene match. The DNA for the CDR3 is TGTGCCACCTCACAGGGGACGGCCTATGGCTACACCTTC. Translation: CATSQGTAYGYTF.

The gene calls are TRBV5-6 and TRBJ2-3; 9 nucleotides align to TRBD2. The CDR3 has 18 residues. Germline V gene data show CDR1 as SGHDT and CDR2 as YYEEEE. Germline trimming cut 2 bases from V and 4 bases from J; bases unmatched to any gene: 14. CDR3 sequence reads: CASSFPGGGGAGADTQYF. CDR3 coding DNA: TGTGCCAGCAGCTTCCCCGGGGGCGGGGGGGCAGGCGCAGATACGCAGTATTTT. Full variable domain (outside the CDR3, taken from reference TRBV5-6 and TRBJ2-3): DAGVTQSPTHLIKTRGQQVTLRCSPKSGHDTVSWYQQALGQGPQFIFQYYEEEERQRGNFPDRFSGHQFPNYSSELNVNALLLGDSALYLCASSFPGGGGAGADTQYFGPGTRLTVL.

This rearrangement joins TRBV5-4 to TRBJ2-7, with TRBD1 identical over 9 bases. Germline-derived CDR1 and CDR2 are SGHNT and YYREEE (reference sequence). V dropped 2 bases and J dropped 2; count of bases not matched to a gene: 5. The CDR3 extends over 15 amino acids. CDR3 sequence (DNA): TGTGCCAGCAGCTTAGTCGGGACAGGGACCTACGAGCAGTACTTC. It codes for CASSLVGTGTYEQYF.

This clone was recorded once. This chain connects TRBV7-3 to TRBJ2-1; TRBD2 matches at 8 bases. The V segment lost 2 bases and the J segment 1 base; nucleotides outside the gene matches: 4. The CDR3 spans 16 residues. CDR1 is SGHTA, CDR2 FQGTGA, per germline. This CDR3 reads CASSLVRGASYNEQFF. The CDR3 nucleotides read TGTGCCAGCAGCTTAGTGCGGGGGGCTTCCTACAATGAGCAGTTCTTC.

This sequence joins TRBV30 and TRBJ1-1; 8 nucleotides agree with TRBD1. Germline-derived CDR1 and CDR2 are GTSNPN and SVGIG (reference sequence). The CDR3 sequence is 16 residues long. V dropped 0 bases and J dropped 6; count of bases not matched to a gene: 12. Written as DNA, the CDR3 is TGTGCCTGGAGTGTAACGTGGAGACAGGGGCGAGCTGAAGCTTTCTTT. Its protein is CAWSVTWRQGRAEAFF.

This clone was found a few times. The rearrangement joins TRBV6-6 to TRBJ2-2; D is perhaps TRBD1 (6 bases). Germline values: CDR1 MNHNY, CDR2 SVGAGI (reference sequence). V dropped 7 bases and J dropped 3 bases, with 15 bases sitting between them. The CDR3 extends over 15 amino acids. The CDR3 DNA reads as TGTGCCAGCAAAGTTGCAGGGGACGACACCGGGGAGCTGTTTTTT. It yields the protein CASKVAGDDTGELFF.

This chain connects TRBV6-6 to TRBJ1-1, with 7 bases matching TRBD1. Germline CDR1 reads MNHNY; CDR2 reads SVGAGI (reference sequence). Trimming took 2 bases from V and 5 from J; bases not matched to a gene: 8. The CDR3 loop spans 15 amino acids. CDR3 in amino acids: CASSYDVTGLTEAFF. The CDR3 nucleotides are TGTGCCAGCAGTTACGATGTGACAGGGCTTACTGAAGCTTTCTTT.